The 6 T cell receptor beta chains listed next were all sequenced from one sample in a study of post-analysis software for immune sequencing data. Study findings and constraints: Five or six TRBV segments appeared more often in patients than in controls, and TRBV5-6, TRBV5-1 and TRBV20-1 were among these.

These receptors have no known antigen. Included in the TCR beta cDNA libraries were unique molecular identifiers. TCRdb re-called the PCR reads through MiXCR, storing one row per CDR3 protein. The table shows 650,000 to 850,000 distinct CDR3 sequences, with roughly 50% occurring only once. The material sequenced was blood. These receptors originate from a girl under 18 with multiple sclerosis.

This clonotype was recorded a few times. J is TRBJ1-1 and V is TRBV5-1; maybe TRBD1 (5 bases). CDR3 size: 14 residues. Germline CDR1 SGHRS, CDR2 YFSETQ. Trimming pared 1 base from V and 1 base from J, leaving 8 bases between. The chain's CDR3 is CASSLSQGNTEAFF. CDR3 bases: TGCGCCAGCAGCTTGTCGCAGGGGAACACTGAAGCTTTCTTT.

The chain uses TRBV4-1 and TRBJ2-7, with no clear D. The CDR3 is 12 amino acids. V shed 4 bases and J shed 5 bases, with 9 bases lying between them. Germline V gene data show CDR1 as MGHRA and CDR2 as YSYEKL. Here the CDR3 reads CASSPDNNEQYF. The CDR3 DNA reads TGCGCCAGCAGCCCAGACAATAACGAGCAGTACTTC.

The chain couples TRBV10-3 to TRBJ2-7, with 7 bases identical to TRBD2. After removal of 3 bases from V and 5 bases from J, the junction contained 13 bases not matched to a gene. The CDR3 has 16 residues. The germline CDR1 and CDR2 sequences are ENHRY and SYGVKD. The CDR3 DNA is TGTGCCATCAGTGAACGGCGGGAGCCCCCCAGGGACGAGCAGTACTTC. Translation: CAISERREPPRDEQYF.

The V and J genes are TRBV29-1 and TRBJ2-4, with D uncertain. Germline V gene data show CDR1 as SQVTM and CDR2 as ANQGSEA. V lost 7 bases, J lost 2 bases, and 9 bases lay in between. CDR3 length equals 12 residues. The CDR3 nucleotides read TGCAGCGCAACAAAAACCAAAAACATTCAGTACTTC. Translation: CSATKTKNIQYF. Full variable domain (outside the CDR3, taken from reference TRBV29-1 and TRBJ2-4): SAVISQKPSRDICQRGTSLTIQCQVDSQVTMMFWYRQQPGQSLTLIATANQGSEATYESGFVIDKFPISRPNLTFSTLTVSNMSPEDSSIYLCSATKTKNIQYFGAGTRLSVL.

This clonotype was counted a single time. The CDR3 is CSARGTSGSLGHEQFF. The CDR3 DNA reads TGCAGTGCTAGAGGGACTAGCGGGAGTCTTGGGCATGAGCAGTTCTTC. V gene TRBV20-1 combines with J gene TRBJ2-1, with 13 bases aligning to TRBD2. Germline values: CDR1 DFQATT, CDR2 SNEGSKA (reference sequence). V was clipped by 1 base and J by 8 bases; unmatched bases: 8. The CDR3 loop spans 16 amino acids.

This clonotype showed up just a few times. This sequence joins TRBV4-2 and TRBJ1-2; 11 nucleotides match TRBD1. Germline assignment: CDR1 LGHNA and CDR2 YNFKEQ. The junction had 3 bases not matched to a gene; V was cut back by 3 bases and J by 6 bases. This CDR3 contains 14 residues. The CDR3, as DNA: TGTGCCAGCAGCCAGACGGGACAGGGGGATGGCTACACCTTC. As protein: CASSQTGQGDGYTF.